The sequence of this TCR beta chain was determined in a study of blood T cell repertoires in COVID-19. Study in general: Nucleic acid was either cDNA or gDNA, and it came from T cells, B-cell-depleted T cells, or PBMCs.

The data were produced by immunoSEQ multiplex PCR, yet TCRdb's version contains in-frame clones alone and is incomplete. The data hold about 250,000 clones, with about 82% observed a single time. This clone was seen only a few times. The ends were cut back, 9 bases at V and 3 bases at J, with 15 bases in the middle. This CDR3 has 13 residues. Germline V gene data show CDR1 as MNHEY and CDR2 as SVGAGI. This chain links TRBV6-5 with TRBJ2-7, with D uncertain. Sequenced input: peripheral blood. This TCR was sampled from a man aged 50 or older with active or convalescent COVID-19. CDR3 residues: CASNTDPVYEQYF. CDR3 sequence (DNA): TGTGCCAGTAACACCGATCCCGTCTACGAGCAGTACTTC.